This T cell receptor beta chain was documented in a study of T cell responses to AZD1222 COVID-19 vaccine. Some clones are missing from TCRdb's copy, which holds only in-frame ones; the method was immunoSEQ multiplex PCR. The sample lists roughly 140,000 clones, about nine tenths occurring once. Germline loops: CDR1 SGHRS, CDR2 YFSETQ. The CDR3 covers 16 residues. V was shortened by 0 bases and J by 0 bases, with 12 bases between the two germline ends. Sequencing was performed on peripheral blood, taken on day 0 of MenACWY control vaccination. The chain carries TRBV5-1 and TRBJ1-2; D is perhaps TRBD1 (6 bases). The sequence derives from an adult in good health. The CDR3 bases are TGCGCCAGCAGCTTGGTAGGGGGATTGCCTAACTATGGCTACACCTTC. Amino acids: CASSLVGGLPNYGYTF.